One and the same sample provided the 7 T cell receptor beta chains below, sequenced in a study of Ad26.COV2.S vaccination and SARS-CoV-2 variants. Treatment noted: some 19 received Ad26.COV2.S at low or high dose, single or two shots; 5 received placebo; per-sample allocation not given. The samples were gathered on day 63 after the first injection of vaccine or placebo. Produced via immunoSEQ multiplex PCR; TCRdb's table is partial and in-frame only. The sample yields fewer than 500,000 clones, 90% seen once. This sample comprised peripheral blood, obtained in a trial of Ad26.COV2.S vaccine versus placebo. All receptors derive from a person aged 18-65 years who received the Ad26.COV2.S COVID-19 vaccine or a placebo.

V and J are TRBV5-8 and TRBJ2-3; weak D call: TRBD1 (6 bases). Trimming took off 1 base at V and 6 bases at J, with 21 bases between the two ends. CDR3 length equals 17 residues. Germline loops: CDR1 SGHTS, CDR2 YDEGEE. The CDR3 region has the DNA TGTGCCAGCAGCTTGTTGTATGAGGGAAATCAGGGGGATACGCAGTATTTT. Encoded protein: CASSLLYEGNQGDTQYF.

The rearrangement joins TRBV4-3 to TRBJ2-3; D is possibly TRBD1 (6 bases). This CDR3 contains 16 residues. Looked up from germline, CDR1 is LGHNA and CDR2 is YSLEER. V lost 3 bases and J lost 5, with 18 bases in between. CDR3 in amino acids: CASSQSYFGGQDTQYF. CDR3 DNA sequence: TGCGCCAGCAGCCAGTCCTATTTTGGGGGCCAAGATACGCAGTATTTT.

The chain couples TRBV27 to TRBJ2-7, with D hard to call. The CDR3 has 15 amino acids. Trimming took off 6 bases at V and 2 bases at J, with 17 bases between the two ends. Germline-derived CDR1 and CDR2 are MNHEY and SMNVEV (reference sequence). The CDR3 DNA sequence: TGTGCCAGCAGCAAACTTACCCCACGAACCTACGAGCAGTACTTC. Its translation is CASSKLTPRTYEQYF.

The chain employs TRBV5-1 and TRBJ2-3; possibly TRBD1 for D (6 bases). Germline-derived CDR1 and CDR2 are SGHRS and YFSETQ. V was clipped by 0 bases and J by 5 bases, with 10 bases between them. The CDR3 spans 14 residues. CDR3 DNA sequence: TGCGCCAGCAGCTTGGGACAGGTGGGAGATACGCAGTATTTT. Its protein product is CASSLGQVGDTQYF.

The DNA of the CDR3 is TGTGCCAGCAGACTAGCGGGGTCTGGGGCCAACGTCCTGACTTTC. Protein product: CASRLAGSGANVLTF. The chain links TRBV27 to TRBJ2-6, with 10 bases that match TRBD2. CDR3 length: 15 amino acids. Germline CDR1 MNHEY, CDR2 SMNVEV (reference sequence). The junction had 0 bases not matched to a gene; V was cut back by 6 bases and J by 1 base.

The rearrangement links TRBV7-8 to TRBJ1-4; D unresolved. Trimming pared 1 base from V and 8 bases from J, leaving 5 bases between. The CDR3 runs 12 residues. The V gene's germline CDR1 is SGHVS and CDR2 FQNEAQ. The CDR3 sequence is CASSLVNEKLFF. The DNA for the CDR3 is TGTGCCAGCAGCTTAGTTAACGAAAAACTGTTTTTT.

The chain uses TRBV10-2 and TRBJ2-1; 9 bases agree with TRBD2. From germline, CDR1 is WSHSY and CDR2 SAAADI. The CDR3 totals 14 residues. Trimming cost V 8 bases and J 0 bases; bases outside gene matches: 2. The chain's CDR3 is CASGGGGSYNEQFF. The DNA of the CDR3 is TGCGCCAGCGGCGGGGGGGGCTCCTACAATGAGCAGTTCTTC.